These T cell receptor beta chains were read from a single sample in a study of T cell responses to AZD1222 COVID-19 vaccine. The assay was immunoSEQ multiplex PCR, and TCRdb's table has in-frame clones only and misses some. This table has 85,000 to 130,000 clones, about 87% appearing once. The sequencing here drew on peripheral blood, taken on day 0 of AZD1222 vaccination. The source is an adult in good health. Both conserved end residues are part of each CDR3. Each record gives: D gene, clone size, J gene, V gene, CDR3 protein, CDR3 DNA. A D gene is named only where the DNA matches it firmly. Some rows mark clone size as missing; the rest say once, few, many or name a class of expanded clone.

D gene: NA; clone size: few; J gene: TRBJ1-5; V gene: TRBV28; CDR3 protein: CASRQSYSNQPQHF; CDR3 DNA: TGTGCCAGCAGACAGTCATATAGCAATCAGCCCCAGCATTTT
D gene: NA; clone size: NA; J gene: TRBJ1-1; V gene: TRBV5-4; CDR3 protein: CASSLVANEAFF; CDR3 DNA: TGTGCCAGCAGCTTGGTCGCCAATGAAGCTTTCTTT
D gene: NA; clone size: NA; J gene: TRBJ2-7; V gene: TRBV18; CDR3 protein: CASSTNTGTEGFSYEQYF; CDR3 DNA: TGTGCCAGCTCAACAAACACAGGGACTGAGGGGTTTTCCTACGAGCAGTACTTC
D gene: NA; clone size: NA; J gene: TRBJ1-2; V gene: TRBV9; CDR3 protein: CASSALPGVGATTHGYTF; CDR3 DNA: TGTGCCAGCAGCGCTCTCCCAGGTGTTGGGGCAACCACCCATGGCTACACCTTC
D gene: NA; clone size: NA; J gene: TRBJ1-2; V gene: TRBV4-3; CDR3 protein: CASSDAISGTGYGYTF; CDR3 DNA: TGCGCCAGCAGCGACGCGATTTCCGGGACGGGCTATGGCTACACCTTC
D gene: NA; clone size: NA; J gene: TRBJ2-5; V gene: TRBV5-1; CDR3 protein: CASSFGGSQETQYF; CDR3 DNA: TGCGCCAGCAGCTTTGGGGGGAGCCAAGAGACCCAGTACTTC
D gene: NA; clone size: once; J gene: TRBJ2-1; V gene: TRBV7-7; CDR3 protein: CATAMNRYNEQFF; CDR3 DNA: TGTGCCACAGCGATGAACAGGTACAATGAGCAGTTCTTC
D gene: NA; clone size: NA; J gene: TRBJ2-6; V gene: TRBV19; CDR3 protein: CASRNPGRNGANVLTF; CDR3 DNA: TGTGCCAGTAGAAATCCAGGGAGAAACGGGGCCAACGTCCTGACTTTC
D gene: NA; clone size: NA; J gene: TRBJ1-5; V gene: TRBV2; CDR3 protein: CASSGQTNQPQHF; CDR3 DNA: TGTGCCAGCAGCGGACAGACCAATCAGCCCCAGCATTTT
D gene: NA; clone size: few; J gene: TRBJ1-6; V gene: TRBV15; CDR3 protein: CATSIRRNSDSPLHF; CDR3 DNA: TGTGCCACCAGCATCCGAAGGAATAGTGATTCACCCCTCCACTTT
D gene: NA; clone size: NA; J gene: TRBJ2-1; V gene: TRBV28; CDR3 protein: CASSFLSFHRQRLKNEQFF; CDR3 DNA: TGTGCCAGCAGTTTCCTTTCATTCCATCGACAGCGCCTCAAAAATGAGCAGTTCTTC
D gene: NA; clone size: NA; J gene: TRBJ1-1; V gene: TRBV7-9; CDR3 protein: CASSPSTEAFF; CDR3 DNA: TGTGCCAGCAGCCCGAGCACTGAAGCTTTCTTT
D gene: NA; clone size: NA; J gene: TRBJ2-1; V gene: TRBV18; CDR3 protein: CASSPSLDEQFF; CDR3 DNA: TGTGCCAGCTCACCTTCGTTAGATGAGCAGTTCTTC
D gene: NA; clone size: NA; J gene: TRBJ1-5; V gene: TRBV24-1; CDR3 protein: CATSESGRENQPQHF; CDR3 DNA: TGTGCCACCAGTGAATCTGGCAGGGAAAATCAGCCCCAGCATTTT
D gene: TRBD1; clone size: NA; J gene: TRBJ1-1; V gene: TRBV7-9; CDR3 protein: CASSLTGAEAFF; CDR3 DNA: TGTGCCAGCAGCTTAACAGGGGCTGAAGCTTTCTTT
D gene: NA; clone size: NA; J gene: TRBJ1-1; V gene: TRBV7-8; CDR3 protein: CASSSEPGHRPNTEASF; CDR3 DNA: TGTGCCAGCAGCTCGGAACCGGGACACCGACCGAACACTGAAGCTTCCTTT
D gene: NA; clone size: NA; J gene: TRBJ2-1; V gene: TRBV7-9; CDR3 protein: CASTNRRGYYNEQFF; CDR3 DNA: TGTGCCAGCACCAACCGCAGGGGCTACTACAATGAGCAGTTCTTC
D gene: TRBD1; clone size: NA; J gene: TRBJ1-1; V gene: TRBV2; CDR3 protein: CASSGGQGMGTEAFF; CDR3 DNA: TGTGCCAGCAGTGGTGGACAGGGGATGGGCACTGAAGCTTTCTTT
D gene: NA; clone size: NA; J gene: TRBJ1-5; V gene: TRBV7-2; CDR3 protein: CASSLEFRGVQPQHF; CDR3 DNA: TGTGCCAGCAGCTTAGAGTTCCGGGGGGTCCAGCCCCAGCATTTT
D gene: NA; clone size: NA; J gene: TRBJ1-1; V gene: TRBV6-5; CDR3 protein: CASSYKIGREAFF; CDR3 DNA: TGTGCCAGCAGTTATAAGATTGGCCGGGAAGCTTTCTTT
D gene: NA; clone size: NA; J gene: TRBJ2-7; V gene: TRBV19; CDR3 protein: CAVSRGGFYEQYF; CDR3 DNA: TGTGCCGTGTCCCGGGGCGGCTTCTACGAGCAGTACTTC
D gene: NA; clone size: NA; J gene: TRBJ2-7; V gene: TRBV5-8; CDR3 protein: CASSLLGREYF; CDR3 DNA: TGTGCCAGCAGCTTGCTCGGAAGAGAGTACTTC
D gene: NA; clone size: few; J gene: TRBJ2-7; V gene: TRBV6-2/TRBV6-3; CDR3 protein: CASSYFGGSSYEQYF; CDR3 DNA: TGTGCCAGCAGTTACTTTGGGGGGAGCTCCTACGAGCAGTACTTC
D gene: TRBD1; clone size: NA; J gene: TRBJ1-6; V gene: TRBV5-1; CDR3 protein: CASSKTGTGRSPLHF; CDR3 DNA: TGCGCCAGCAGCAAAACCGGGACAGGGCGCTCACCCCTCCACTTT
D gene: NA; clone size: NA; J gene: TRBJ1-2; V gene: TRBV3-1/TRBV3-2; CDR3 protein: CASSQGHLGQNYGYTF; CDR3 DNA: TGTGCCAGCAGCCAAGGCCACCTCGGACAGAACTATGGCTACACCTTC
D gene: NA; clone size: NA; J gene: TRBJ1-1; V gene: TRBV29-1; CDR3 protein: CSVVRPGSEAFF; CDR3 DNA: TGCAGCGTTGTACGCCCAGGAAGCGAAGCTTTCTTT
D gene: NA; clone size: NA; J gene: TRBJ2-3; V gene: TRBV2; CDR3 protein: CASSDTLVTDTQYF; CDR3 DNA: TGTGCCAGCAGCGACACACTAGTGACTGATACGCAGTATTTT
D gene: NA; clone size: NA; J gene: TRBJ2-1; V gene: TRBV20-1; CDR3 protein: CSATTPGGKFF; CDR3 DNA: TGCAGTGCAACGACCCCGGGGGGCAAGTTCTTC
D gene: TRBD1; clone size: NA; J gene: TRBJ1-2; V gene: TRBV6-7; CDR3 protein: CASSRRGQGYGYTF; CDR3 DNA: TGTGCCAGCAGCCGCCGTGGACAGGGATATGGCTACACCTTC
D gene: TRBD2; clone size: NA; J gene: TRBJ2-5; V gene: TRBV4-1; CDR3 protein: CASSQVLTSGGEETQYF; CDR3 DNA: TGCGCCAGCAGCCAAGTACTGACTAGCGGGGGGGAAGAGACCCAGTACTTC
D gene: NA; clone size: NA; J gene: TRBJ1-1; V gene: TRBV19; CDR3 protein: CASSILSGHTEAFF; CDR3 DNA: TGTGCCAGTAGTATTCTCTCAGGTCATACTGAAGCTTTCTTT
D gene: NA; clone size: NA; J gene: TRBJ1-2; V gene: TRBV18; CDR3 protein: CASSPFPGEGYTF; CDR3 DNA: TGTGCCAGCTCACCTTTCCCAGGGGAAGGCTACACCTTC
D gene: NA; clone size: NA; J gene: TRBJ2-7; V gene: TRBV27; CDR3 protein: CASSFGWGDRYEQYF; CDR3 DNA: TGTGCCAGCAGTTTCGGGTGGGGGGACCGCTACGAGCAGTACTTC
D gene: NA; clone size: few; J gene: TRBJ1-2; V gene: TRBV27; CDR3 protein: CASTPLRGYGYTF; CDR3 DNA: TGTGCCAGCACCCCCCTACGGGGCTATGGCTACACCTTC
D gene: NA; clone size: once; J gene: TRBJ1-3; V gene: TRBV11-2; CDR3 protein: CASSLGSFGNTIYF; CDR3 DNA: TGTGCCAGCAGCTTAGGATCGTTTGGAAACACCATATATTTT
D gene: NA; clone size: NA; J gene: TRBJ2-7; V gene: TRBV4-3; CDR3 protein: CASSDGDSYEQYF; CDR3 DNA: TGCGCCAGCAGCGACGGGGATTCCTACGAGCAGTACTTC
D gene: NA; clone size: NA; J gene: TRBJ2-5; V gene: TRBV18; CDR3 protein: CASSPDSKETQYF; CDR3 DNA: TGTGCCAGCTCACCAGACAGTAAAGAGACCCAGTACTTC
D gene: NA; clone size: NA; J gene: TRBJ1-6; V gene: TRBV5-1; CDR3 protein: CASSPRFGSYNSPLHF; CDR3 DNA: TGCGCCAGCAGCCCCCGTTTTGGCTCCTATAATTCACCCCTCCACTTT
D gene: NA; clone size: NA; J gene: TRBJ2-4; V gene: TRBV4-3; CDR3 protein: CASSQGPAENIQYF; CDR3 DNA: TGCGCCAGCAGCCAAGGACCAGCTGAAAACATTCAGTACTTC
D gene: NA; clone size: NA; J gene: TRBJ2-3; V gene: TRBV5-4; CDR3 protein: CASSLGYPTDTQYF; CDR3 DNA: TGTGCCAGCAGCTTGGGATACCCCACAGATACGCAGTATTTT
D gene: NA; clone size: NA; J gene: TRBJ1-5; V gene: TRBV5-1; CDR3 protein: CASSLDPNQPQHF; CDR3 DNA: TGCGCCAGCAGCTTGGACCCCAACCAGCCCCAGCATTTT
D gene: TRBD2; clone size: once; J gene: TRBJ2-7; V gene: TRBV3-1/TRBV3-2; CDR3 protein: CASSVTSGRLRVEQYF; CDR3 DNA: TGTGCCAGCAGCGTAACTAGCGGGAGGCTTCGGGTCGAGCAGTACTTC
D gene: NA; clone size: NA; J gene: TRBJ2-7; V gene: TRBV18; CDR3 protein: CASSPPSSGSYEQYF; CDR3 DNA: TGTGCCAGCTCACCCCCGTCGTCCGGCTCCTACGAGCAGTACTTC
D gene: NA; clone size: NA; J gene: TRBJ2-2; V gene: TRBV29-1; CDR3 protein: CSVTASGTGELFF; CDR3 DNA: TGCAGCGTTACTGCCTCAGGGACCGGGGAGCTGTTTTTT
D gene: TRBD1; clone size: few; J gene: TRBJ1-3; V gene: TRBV7-9; CDR3 protein: CASRQGAGNTIYF; CDR3 DNA: TGTGCCAGCCGACAGGGGGCTGGAAACACCATATATTTT
D gene: NA; clone size: NA; J gene: TRBJ2-7; V gene: TRBV3-1/TRBV3-2; CDR3 protein: CASSQVVHEQYF; CDR3 DNA: TGTGCCAGCAGCCAAGTGGTGCACGAGCAGTACTTC
D gene: NA; clone size: NA; J gene: TRBJ2-3; V gene: TRBV7-2; CDR3 protein: CASSRRVGRGTDTQYF; CDR3 DNA: TGTGCCAGCAGCCGGAGAGTTGGACGAGGGACAGATACGCAGTATTTT
D gene: NA; clone size: once; J gene: TRBJ1-1; V gene: TRBV13; CDR3 protein: CASSLSSGGNTEAFF; CDR3 DNA: TGTGCCAGCAGCTTAAGTAGCGGGGGTAACACTGAAGCTTTCTTT
D gene: NA; clone size: NA; J gene: TRBJ2-5; V gene: TRBV4-2; CDR3 protein: CASSQVLAGRQETQYF; CDR3 DNA: TGTGCCAGCAGCCAGGTGCTCGCGGGACGTCAAGAGACCCAGTACTTC